These 2 T cell receptor beta chains were all obtained from the same sample, sequenced in a study of blood T cell repertoires in COVID-19. Profiled with immunoSEQ multiplex PCR; TCRdb holds only in-frame clones, not every one. The table lists 200,000 to 250,000 clones, approximately 84% of them singletons. Sequencing input: peripheral blood. These receptors were collected from a man aged 35 to 55 with acute or convalescent COVID-19.

This clone was seen a handful of times. V gene TRBV18 combines with J gene TRBJ2-7, with TRBD2 as a possible D gene (6 bases). Germline assignment: CDR1 KGHSH and CDR2 LQKENI. This CDR3 has 13 residues. V lost 6 bases and J lost 0, with 9 bases in between. This chain's CDR3 is CASSRDSSYEQYF. The CDR3 bases are TGTGCCAGCTCGAGGGACTCCTCCTACGAGCAGTACTTC.

The chain uses TRBV18 and TRBJ2-7; 8 bases are a match to TRBD1. Germline CDR1 reads KGHSH; CDR2 reads LQKENI. The CDR3 spans 14 residues. Unmatched junction bases numbered 1, after V lost 1 base and J lost 2 bases. In DNA form, the CDR3 reads TGTGCCAGCTCACCACGGGACAGGCCCTACGAGCAGTACTTC. This sequence encodes CASSPRDRPYEQYF.